This passage covers 15 T cell receptor beta chains from one sample sequenced in a study of shared clonotypes between healthy human individuals. CD45RO-negative, CCR7-selected cells formed the naive CD8 fraction, which excluded terminally differentiated effector memory CD45RA+ cells. The data were produced by immunoSEQ multiplex PCR, yet TCRdb's version contains in-frame clones alone and is incomplete. The data show around 1.9 million clones, with about 92% seen just once and roughly 1.7% held by the top ten. Sequenced: naive CD8+ T cells from PBMCs. The receptors come from a man between 18 and 35 years old in good health. Some clones in this sample may be carry-over from other donors' samples.

With regard to this clone: Other DNA sequences from this sample encode an identical CDR3 as well. The chain is built from TRBV9 and TRBJ2-7; 7 nucleotides align to TRBD1. CDR1 SGDLS and CDR2 YYNGEE come from the germline V gene. J gave up 3 bases and V 3 bases, and 3 bases lay outside the gene matches. The CDR3 totals 13 residues. CDR3 region: CASSGAGGYEQYF. The DNA for the CDR3 is TGTGCCAGCAGCGGAGCAGGGGGCTACGAGCAGTACTTC.

The chain joins TRBV28 to TRBJ2-1; the match to TRBD2 covers 8 bases. The CDR3 totals 15 residues. CDR1 and CDR2 from the germline V gene are MDHEN and SYDVKM. V lost 5 bases, J lost 6 bases, and 9 bases stayed unmatched. For the CDR3, the DNA is TGTGCCAGCAGTCTCGGGACTAGTTCTGGCAATGAGCAGTTCTTC. Protein: CASSLGTSSGNEQFF.

The J gene is TRBJ2-5, the V gene TRBV7-2; 11 positions match TRBD2. V dropped 5 bases and J dropped 4; count of bases not matched to a gene: 6. The length of the CDR3 is 15 residues. CDR1 and CDR2 (germline): SGHTA, FQGNSA. CDR3 sequence: CASSPSLAGGETQYF. Written as DNA, the CDR3 is TGTGCCAGCAGCCCGTCGCTAGCGGGAGGAGAGACCCAGTACTTC. Variable domain in full (rest from reference TRBV7-2 and TRBJ2-5): GAGVSQSPSNKVTEKGKDVELRCDPISGHTALYWYRQSLGQGLEFLIYFQGNSAPDKSGLPSDRFSAERTGGSVSTLTIQRTQQEDSAVYLCASSPSLAGGETQYFGPGTRLLVL.

The chain employs TRBV21-1 and TRBJ2-5; TRBD2 is the table's D call and was not checked against the DNA. TRBV21-1 is termed a pseudogene. The CDR3 consists of 15 residues. The CDR3 DNA follows: TGTGCCAGCAGCCCCCTAGCGGGAGGGGAGAAGACCCAGTACTTC. Residues: CASSPLAGGEKTQYF.

V is TRBV29-1 and J is TRBJ2-5; perhaps TRBD1 as D (5 bases). Trimming cost V 1 base and J 2 bases, with 8 bases left between them. Germline lookup yields CDR1 SQVTM and CDR2 ANQGSEA. CDR3 length: 13 amino acids. The CDR3 is CSVEGTGQETQYF. Here the CDR3 DNA reads TGCAGCGTTGAAGGCACAGGTCAAGAGACCCAGTACTTC.

The CDR3 nucleotides are TGTGCCAGCAGCTTGGACAGGAGGTACTCTTTTGGAAGGCAGTACTTC. Its translation is CASSLDRRYSFGRQYF. V gene TRBV11-3 combines with J gene TRBJ2-7; TRBD1 aligns across 7 bases. The V gene end was trimmed by 3 bases and the J gene end by 9 bases; junction bases not matched to a gene: 17. CDR1 and CDR2 from the germline V gene are SGHNT and YENEEA. The CDR3 has 16 residues.

This rearrangement joins TRBV7-9 to TRBJ2-7; no definite D call. The ends were cut back, 5 bases at V and 1 base at J, with 12 bases in the middle. Germline CDR1 SEHNR, CDR2 FQNEAQ (reference sequence). This CDR3 has 14 residues. CDR3: CASSPWTESYEQYF. CDR3 DNA sequence: TGTGCCAGCAGCCCCTGGACCGAGTCCTACGAGCAGTACTTC. Full variable domain (rest looked up from reference TRBV7-9 and TRBJ2-7): DTGVSQNPRHKITKRGQNVTFRCDPISEHNRLYWYRQTLGQGPEFLTYFQNEAQLEKSRLLSDRFSAERPKGSFSTLEIQRTEQGDSAMYLCASSPWTESYEQYFGPGTRLTVT.

This chain uses TRBV25-1 with TRBJ1-5; the D is unclear. Deletions cut 4 bases from V and 4 bases from J, with 8 bases between. This CDR3 is built from 13 residues. Germline V gene sequence: CDR1 MGHDK, CDR2 SYGVNS. The CDR3 loop is CASSVGTNQPQHF. CDR3 in DNA: TGTGCCAGCAGTGTCGGAACAAATCAGCCCCAGCATTTT.

This chain uses TRBV5-6 with TRBJ1-4; no clear D gene. The germline CDR1 and CDR2 sequences are SGHDT and YYEEEE. The CDR3 runs to 15 residues. V was pared by 3 bases and J by 6 bases, with 15 bases between. Here the CDR3 DNA reads TGTGCCAGCAGCTCGGTAGCGATAGCGGATGAAAAACTGTTTTTT. Protein sequence: CASSSVAIADEKLFF.

This clone was seen only a few times. The chain recombines TRBV25-1 with TRBJ1-2; D might be TRBD1 (6 bases). The CDR3 totals 12 residues. Trimming pared 4 bases from V and 6 bases from J, leaving 9 bases between. CDR1 is MGHDK, CDR2 SYGVNS, per germline. DNA of the CDR3: TGTGCCAGCAGTGGGGGGCGCGATGGCTACACCTTC. Encoded protein: CASSGGRDGYTF.

V and J are TRBV5-1 and TRBJ1-1, with a weak D call TRBD1 (6 bases). Trimming left V 4 bases short and J 4 bases short, with 14 bases between. CDR3 size: 14 residues. In germline, CDR1 is SGHRS, CDR2 YFSETQ. The CDR3 reads CASSKDSQGTEAFF. As DNA, the CDR3 is TGCGCCAGCAGCAAGGACAGTCAGGGCACTGAAGCTTTCTTT. Full variable domain (remainder filled in from reference TRBV5-1 and TRBJ1-1): KAGVTQTPRYLIKTRGQQVTLSCSPISGHRSVSWYQQTPGQGLQFLFEYFSETQRNKGNFPGRFSGRQFSNSRSEMNVSTLELGDSALYLCASSKDSQGTEAFFGQGTRLTVV.

J is TRBJ2-5 and V is TRBV19; D is unclear. The germline V gene encodes CDR1 LNHDA and CDR2 SQIVND (reference sequence). The CDR3 is 13 amino acids. Trimming pared 3 bases from V and 5 bases from J, leaving 10 bases between. The CDR3 reads CASSIFLQETQYF. The CDR3 region has the DNA TGTGCCAGTAGTATTTTTTTGCAGGAGACCCAGTACTTC.

The genes are TRBV9 and TRBJ2-5, with TRBD1 matching 7 bases. V dropped 4 bases and J dropped 5; count of bases not matched to a gene: 11. CDR3 length equals 15 residues. CDR1 is SGDLS, CDR2 YYNGEE, per germline. The CDR3 is CASSPRQGARETQYF. CDR3 DNA: TGTGCCAGCAGCCCCCGACAGGGCGCCAGGGAGACCCAGTACTTC.

This chain links TRBV5-1 with TRBJ2-1; D not resolved. The CDR3 covers 13 residues. V was cut by 6 bases and J by 0 bases, with 7 bases left in between. CDR1 is SGHRS and CDR2 is YFSETQ in the germline V gene. CDR3 in DNA: TGCGCCAGCACCACCGCCTCCTACAATGAGCAGTTCTTC. It specifies CASTTASYNEQFF.

The chain recombines TRBV19 with TRBJ1-5; D call uncertain. There are 12 residues in the CDR3. CDR1 is LNHDA, CDR2 SQIVND, per germline (reference sequence). V was cut by 5 bases and J by 7 bases, with 9 bases left in between. CDR3 sequence reads: CASSDVRQPQHF. The CDR3 DNA reads TGTGCCAGTAGTGACGTTAGGCAGCCCCAGCATTTT.